This is a list of T cell receptor beta chains from one sample in a study of blood T cell repertoires in COVID-19. The protocol was immunoSEQ multiplex PCR, while the TCRdb copy is restricted to in-frame clones and leaves out a portion. The table records roughly 230,000 clones, approximately 77% of them present only once. Input material: peripheral blood. Source of these receptors: a woman aged 80 or over with acute or convalescent COVID-19. The CDR3 runs from the conserved cysteine through the conserved F or W. The D gene is left open where the match is weak. Clone sizes are given selectively: once, few, many, or a class where the clone is expanded.

clone size,V gene,J gene,D gene,CDR3 DNA,CDR3 protein
NA,TRBV7-2,TRBJ1-4,TRBD1,TGTGCCAGCAGCTCAGTCGGGGACAGCACAACTAATGAAAAACTGTTTTTT,CASSSVGDSTTNEKLFF
NA,TRBV7-8,TRBJ2-5,TRBD1,TGTGCCAGCAGCTTAGTTAGGGGGCTTTCAGAGACCCAGTACTTC,CASSLVRGLSETQYF
NA,TRBV18,TRBJ1-6,TRBD1,TGTGCCAGCTCACAAACAACAGGGGACCCCCTCCACTTT,CASSQTTGDPLHF
NA,TRBV7-6,TRBJ1-1,NA,TGTGCCAGCAGCTTAGCGGGGCAGGGGATAAACACTGAAGCTTTCTTT,CASSLAGQGINTEAFF
NA,TRBV4-1,TRBJ1-2,NA,TGCGCCAGCAGCCAGCAGGCCACTAACTATGGCTACACCTTC,CASSQQATNYGYTF
NA,TRBV4-1,TRBJ1-3,TRBD1,TGCGCCAGCAGCCCCGGACAGGGGCATAGTCGCTCTGGAAACACCATATATTTT,CASSPGQGHSRSGNTIYF
NA,TRBV5-4,TRBJ2-3,TRBD1,TGTGCCAGCAGCTTGAAAAAAACCGGGACAGGGGAAGATACGCAGTATTTT,CASSLKKTGTGEDTQYF
NA,TRBV7-9,TRBJ1-4,TRBD1,TGTGCCAGCAGCTCGGGACAGGGACGAACTAATGAAAAACTGTTTTTT,CASSSGQGRTNEKLFF
once,TRBV2,TRBJ1-4,TRBD1,TGTGCCAGCAGCGTTGACAGGGGGAGAGAAAAACTGTTTTTT,CASSVDRGREKLFF
NA,TRBV19,TRBJ1-5,NA,TGTGCCAGTAGTATAGAGGGACAAGGTCCGGATCAGCCCCAGCATTTT,CASSIEGQGPDQPQHF
once,TRBV3-1/TRBV3-2,TRBJ1-1,NA,TGTGCCAGCAGCGAGCACGGGACACCGAACACTGAAGCTTTCTTT,CASSEHGTPNTEAFF
few,TRBV4-1,TRBJ1-6,NA,TGCGCCAGCAGCCAAGACGGGAGCTCCTATAATTCACCCCTCCACTTT,CASSQDGSSYNSPLHF
NA,TRBV2,TRBJ1-6,TRBD1,TGTGCCAGCAGTGAAAGGGGGCCCGATAATTCACCCCTCCACTTT,CASSERGPDNSPLHF
NA,TRBV6-4,TRBJ1-1,TRBD1,TGTGCCAGCAGTAGGGACAGTTGGAACACTGAAGCTTTCTTT,CASSRDSWNTEAFF
once,TRBV2,TRBJ2-5,NA,TGTGCCAGCAGTGAAGGGTCCTACAGGGAGACCCAGTACTTC,CASSEGSYRETQYF
NA,TRBV11-2,TRBJ2-1,NA,TGTGCCAGCAGCTTGGGAGCCTACAATGAGCAGTTCTTC,CASSLGAYNEQFF
NA,TRBV19,TRBJ2-2,TRBD2,TGTGCCAGTACCCGCGGGCTAGCGGGGGGCCCGAACACCGGGGAGCTGTTTTTT,CASTRGLAGGPNTGELFF
NA,TRBV19,TRBJ1-2,TRBD1,TGTGCCAGTAGTATTACTACAGGGGGCCAGAACTACACCTTC,CASSITTGGQNYTF
NA,TRBV5-6,TRBJ2-7,NA,TGTGCCAGCAGCTCGGTGGGGGGATTGTACTACGAGCAGTACTTC,CASSSVGGLYYEQYF
once,TRBV5-4,TRBJ2-1,NA,TGTGCCAGCAGCTTGGATAACAGGGCCTACAATGAGCAGTTCTTC,CASSLDNRAYNEQFF
NA,TRBV7-2,TRBJ2-7,NA,TGTGCCAGCAGCGGGAGTGGGGGCTGGAACGAGCAGTACTTC,CASSGSGGWNEQYF
NA,TRBV6-5,TRBJ2-7,NA,TGTGCCAGCAATGCACAGGACAGAATAACCTACGAGCAGTACTTC,CASNAQDRITYEQYF
NA,TRBV9,TRBJ2-5,TRBD2,TGTGCCAGCAGCGTATCTACTAGCGGGGTCCTCCAAGAGACCCAGTACTTC,CASSVSTSGVLQETQYF
NA,TRBV7-2,TRBJ2-7,NA,TGTGCCAGCAGCTCAGGACTCGGCTACGAGCAGTACTTC,CASSSGLGYEQYF
NA,TRBV6-5,TRBJ1-2,NA,TGTGCCAGCGGCCCGCTGGGGCATGGCTACACCTTC,CASGPLGHGYTF
NA,TRBV6-5,TRBJ1-1,NA,TGTGCCAGCAGTTACAGGGAGGACACTGAAGCTTTCTTT,CASSYREDTEAFF
NA,TRBV27,TRBJ1-6,NA,TGTGCCAGCAGTCTTGGAGGGCTTTCACCCCTCCACTTT,CASSLGGLSPLHF
NA,TRBV3-1/TRBV3-2,TRBJ1-6,NA,TGTGCCAGCAGCCAATCGCTTAACTTTTCACCCCTCCACTTT,CASSQSLNFSPLHF
NA,TRBV29-1,TRBJ1-5,NA,TGCAGCGCCGGACAGACCAATCAGCCCCAGCATTTT,CSAGQTNQPQHF
NA,TRBV4-3,TRBJ1-2,NA,TGCGCCAGCAGCCTATGGGAGGATCACTATGGCTACACCTTC,CASSLWEDHYGYTF
NA,TRBV19,TRBJ2-1,NA,TGTGCCAGTAGTCCTGACACCTCGAGCTCCTACAATGAGCAGTTCTTC,CASSPDTSSSYNEQFF
NA,TRBV11-3,TRBJ2-2,NA,TGTGCCAGCAGCTCCTACGGGGCCGGGGAGCTGTTTTTT,CASSSYGAGELFF
NA,TRBV28,TRBJ1-2,TRBD1,TGTGCCAGCAGTAAACAGGGGGCGAAGTCCTATGGCTACACCTTC,CASSKQGAKSYGYTF
few,TRBV19,TRBJ1-2,NA,TGTGCCAGTGCCGTGAGGGCGGGTCTGGGCTACACCTTC,CASAVRAGLGYTF
NA,TRBV11-1,TRBJ2-1,TRBD1,TGTGCCAGCAGCTTAGTACGGGGCAGGGGGCACAATGAGCAGTTCTTC,CASSLVRGRGHNEQFF
NA,TRBV7-7,TRBJ2-3,TRBD2,TGTGCTAGCAGCCGCGGACTAGCGGGGAGCACAGATACGCAGTATTTT,CASSRGLAGSTDTQYF
NA,TRBV29-1,TRBJ1-6,TRBD1,TGCAGCGTTCGACAGGGCGGTAATTCACCCCTCCACTTT,CSVRQGGNSPLHF
NA,TRBV7-8,TRBJ2-1,NA,TGTGCCAGCAGCTTATACGGGGGAGGCAATGAGCAGTTCTTC,CASSLYGGGNEQFF
NA,TRBV7-8,TRBJ1-1,TRBD1,TGTGCCAGCAGCTTAAGGACAGGGGACAACACTGAAGCTTTCTTT,CASSLRTGDNTEAFF
NA,TRBV7-2,TRBJ1-1,NA,TGTGCCAGCAGCCCACAAAAGAACACTGAAGCTTTCTTT,CASSPQKNTEAFF
few,TRBV19,TRBJ2-2,TRBD1,TGTGCCAGTCAAATGCTGGGACAGGGTATCGACACCGGGGAGCTGTTTTTT,CASQMLGQGIDTGELFF